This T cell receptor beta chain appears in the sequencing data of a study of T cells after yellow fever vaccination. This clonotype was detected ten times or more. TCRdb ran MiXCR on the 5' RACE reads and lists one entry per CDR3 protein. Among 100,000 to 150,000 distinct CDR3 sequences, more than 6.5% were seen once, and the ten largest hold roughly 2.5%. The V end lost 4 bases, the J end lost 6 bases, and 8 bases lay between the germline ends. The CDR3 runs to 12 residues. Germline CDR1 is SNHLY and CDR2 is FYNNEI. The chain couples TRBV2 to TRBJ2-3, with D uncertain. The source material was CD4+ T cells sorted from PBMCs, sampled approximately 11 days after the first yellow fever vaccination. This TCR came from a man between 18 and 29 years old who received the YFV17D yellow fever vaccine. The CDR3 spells CASSGGFDTQYF. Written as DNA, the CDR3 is TGTGCCAGCAGTGGGGGTTTCGATACGCAGTATTTT.